This TCR beta chain was sequenced for a study of cytomegalovirus exposure and HLA in healthy donors. The junction had 12 bases not matched to a gene; V was cut back by 6 bases and J by 7 bases. Germline CDR1 and CDR2: SGHTA and FQGNSA. CDR3 length: 16 amino acids. Details on this clone: The antigen is undetermined.

13 Jbeta primers and 60 Vbeta primers were used for the PCR. Generated by immunoSEQ multiplex PCR, the TCRdb table keeps only in-frame clones and is missing some. The sample consists of approximately 100,000 clones, around three quarters of them appearing once. Findings and limits, study-wide: More clonal expansion characterized HLA-associated TCR beta chains than equally common others in a later analysis. In vitro confirmation showed a few CMV-associated chains to be CMV antigen specific.

The V call is TRBV7-2, the J call TRBJ1-6, with 7 bases fitting TRBD1. The sequence was obtained from a man between 35 and 55 years old in good health and CMV-seropositive. Source material: PBMCs. CDR3 amino acids: CASRRYNRDRNSPLHF. The CDR3 DNA sequence: TGTGCCAGCAGACGTTACAACCGGGACAGAAATTCACCCCTCCACTTT. Complete variable domain (other parts from reference TRBV7-2 and TRBJ1-6): GAGVSQSPSNKVTEKGKDVELRCDPISGHTALYWYRQSLGQGLEFLIYFQGNSAPDKSGLPSDRFSAERTGGSVSTLTIQRTQQEDSAVYLCASRRYNRDRNSPLHFGNGTRLTVT.